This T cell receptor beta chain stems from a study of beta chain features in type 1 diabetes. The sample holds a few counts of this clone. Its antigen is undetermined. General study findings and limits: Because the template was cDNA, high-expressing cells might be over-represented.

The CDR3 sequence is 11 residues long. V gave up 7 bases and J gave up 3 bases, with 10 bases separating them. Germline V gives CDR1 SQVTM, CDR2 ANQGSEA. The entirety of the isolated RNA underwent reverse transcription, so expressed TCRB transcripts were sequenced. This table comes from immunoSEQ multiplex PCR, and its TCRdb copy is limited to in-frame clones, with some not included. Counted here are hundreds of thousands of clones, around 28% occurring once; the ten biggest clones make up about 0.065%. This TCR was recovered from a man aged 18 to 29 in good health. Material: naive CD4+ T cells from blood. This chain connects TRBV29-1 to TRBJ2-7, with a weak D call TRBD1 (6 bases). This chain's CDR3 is CSAQGNYEQYF. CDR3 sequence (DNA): TGCAGCGCCCAGGGGAACTACGAGCAGTACTTC.